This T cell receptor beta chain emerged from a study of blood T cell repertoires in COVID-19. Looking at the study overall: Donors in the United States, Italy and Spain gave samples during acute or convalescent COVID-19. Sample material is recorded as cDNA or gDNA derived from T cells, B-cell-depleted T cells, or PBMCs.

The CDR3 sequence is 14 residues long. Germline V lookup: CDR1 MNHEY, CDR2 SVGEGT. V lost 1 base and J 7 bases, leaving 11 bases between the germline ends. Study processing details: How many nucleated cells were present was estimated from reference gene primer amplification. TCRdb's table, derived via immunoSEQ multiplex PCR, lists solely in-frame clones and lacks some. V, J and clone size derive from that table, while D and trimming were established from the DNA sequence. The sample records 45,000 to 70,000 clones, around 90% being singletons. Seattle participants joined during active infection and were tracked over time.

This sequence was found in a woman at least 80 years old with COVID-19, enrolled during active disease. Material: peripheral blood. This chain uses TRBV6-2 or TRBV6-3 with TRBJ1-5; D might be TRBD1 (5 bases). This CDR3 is CASSYLLKGQPQHF. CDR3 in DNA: TGTGCCAGCAGTTACTTGTTAAAGGGGCAGCCCCAGCATTTT.